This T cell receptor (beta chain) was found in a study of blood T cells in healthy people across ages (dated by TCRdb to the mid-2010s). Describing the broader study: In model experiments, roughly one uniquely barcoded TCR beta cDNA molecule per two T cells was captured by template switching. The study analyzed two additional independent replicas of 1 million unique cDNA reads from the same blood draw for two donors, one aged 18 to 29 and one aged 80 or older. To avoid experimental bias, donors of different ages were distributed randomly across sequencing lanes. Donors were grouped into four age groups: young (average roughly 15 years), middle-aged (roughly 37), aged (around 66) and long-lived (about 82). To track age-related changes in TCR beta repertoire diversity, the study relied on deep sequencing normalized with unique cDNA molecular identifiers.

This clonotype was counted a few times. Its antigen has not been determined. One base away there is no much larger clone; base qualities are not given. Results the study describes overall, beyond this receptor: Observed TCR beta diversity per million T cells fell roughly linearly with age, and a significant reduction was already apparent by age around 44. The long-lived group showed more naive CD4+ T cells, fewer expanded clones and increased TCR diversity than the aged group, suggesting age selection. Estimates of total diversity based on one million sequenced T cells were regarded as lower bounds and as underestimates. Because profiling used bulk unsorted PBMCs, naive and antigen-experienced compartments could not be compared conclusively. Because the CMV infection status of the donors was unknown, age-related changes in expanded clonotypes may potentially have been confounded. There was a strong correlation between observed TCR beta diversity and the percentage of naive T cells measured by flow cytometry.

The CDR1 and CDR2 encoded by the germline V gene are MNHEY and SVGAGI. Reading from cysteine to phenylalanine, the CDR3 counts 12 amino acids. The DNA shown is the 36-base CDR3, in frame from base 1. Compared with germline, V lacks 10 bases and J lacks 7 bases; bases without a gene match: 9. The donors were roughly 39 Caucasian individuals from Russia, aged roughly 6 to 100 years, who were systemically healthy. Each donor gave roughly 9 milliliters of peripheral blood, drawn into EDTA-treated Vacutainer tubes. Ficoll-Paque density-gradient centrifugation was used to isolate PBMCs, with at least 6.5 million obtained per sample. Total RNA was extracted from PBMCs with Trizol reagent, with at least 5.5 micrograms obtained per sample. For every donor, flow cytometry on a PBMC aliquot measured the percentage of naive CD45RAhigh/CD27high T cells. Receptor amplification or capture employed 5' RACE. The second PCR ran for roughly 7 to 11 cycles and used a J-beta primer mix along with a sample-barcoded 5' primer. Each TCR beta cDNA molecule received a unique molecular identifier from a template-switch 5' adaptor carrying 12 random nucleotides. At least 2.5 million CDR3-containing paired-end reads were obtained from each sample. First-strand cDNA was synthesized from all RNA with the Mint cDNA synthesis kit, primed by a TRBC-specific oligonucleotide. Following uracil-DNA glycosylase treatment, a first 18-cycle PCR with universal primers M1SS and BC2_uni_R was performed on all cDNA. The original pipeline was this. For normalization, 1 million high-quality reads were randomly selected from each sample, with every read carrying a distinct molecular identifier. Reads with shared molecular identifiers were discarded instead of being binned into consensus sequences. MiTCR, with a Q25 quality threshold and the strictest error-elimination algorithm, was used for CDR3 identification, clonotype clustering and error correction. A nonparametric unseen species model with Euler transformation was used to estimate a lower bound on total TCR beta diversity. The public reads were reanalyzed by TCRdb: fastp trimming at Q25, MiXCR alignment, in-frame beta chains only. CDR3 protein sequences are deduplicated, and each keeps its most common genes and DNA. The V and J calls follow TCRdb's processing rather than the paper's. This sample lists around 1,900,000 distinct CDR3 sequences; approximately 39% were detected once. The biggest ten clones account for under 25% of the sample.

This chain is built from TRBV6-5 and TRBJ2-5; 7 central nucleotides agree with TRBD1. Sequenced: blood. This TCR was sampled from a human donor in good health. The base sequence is TGTGCCACTACAGGGGTCGGAGGGACCCAGTACTTC. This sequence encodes CATTGVGGTQYF.